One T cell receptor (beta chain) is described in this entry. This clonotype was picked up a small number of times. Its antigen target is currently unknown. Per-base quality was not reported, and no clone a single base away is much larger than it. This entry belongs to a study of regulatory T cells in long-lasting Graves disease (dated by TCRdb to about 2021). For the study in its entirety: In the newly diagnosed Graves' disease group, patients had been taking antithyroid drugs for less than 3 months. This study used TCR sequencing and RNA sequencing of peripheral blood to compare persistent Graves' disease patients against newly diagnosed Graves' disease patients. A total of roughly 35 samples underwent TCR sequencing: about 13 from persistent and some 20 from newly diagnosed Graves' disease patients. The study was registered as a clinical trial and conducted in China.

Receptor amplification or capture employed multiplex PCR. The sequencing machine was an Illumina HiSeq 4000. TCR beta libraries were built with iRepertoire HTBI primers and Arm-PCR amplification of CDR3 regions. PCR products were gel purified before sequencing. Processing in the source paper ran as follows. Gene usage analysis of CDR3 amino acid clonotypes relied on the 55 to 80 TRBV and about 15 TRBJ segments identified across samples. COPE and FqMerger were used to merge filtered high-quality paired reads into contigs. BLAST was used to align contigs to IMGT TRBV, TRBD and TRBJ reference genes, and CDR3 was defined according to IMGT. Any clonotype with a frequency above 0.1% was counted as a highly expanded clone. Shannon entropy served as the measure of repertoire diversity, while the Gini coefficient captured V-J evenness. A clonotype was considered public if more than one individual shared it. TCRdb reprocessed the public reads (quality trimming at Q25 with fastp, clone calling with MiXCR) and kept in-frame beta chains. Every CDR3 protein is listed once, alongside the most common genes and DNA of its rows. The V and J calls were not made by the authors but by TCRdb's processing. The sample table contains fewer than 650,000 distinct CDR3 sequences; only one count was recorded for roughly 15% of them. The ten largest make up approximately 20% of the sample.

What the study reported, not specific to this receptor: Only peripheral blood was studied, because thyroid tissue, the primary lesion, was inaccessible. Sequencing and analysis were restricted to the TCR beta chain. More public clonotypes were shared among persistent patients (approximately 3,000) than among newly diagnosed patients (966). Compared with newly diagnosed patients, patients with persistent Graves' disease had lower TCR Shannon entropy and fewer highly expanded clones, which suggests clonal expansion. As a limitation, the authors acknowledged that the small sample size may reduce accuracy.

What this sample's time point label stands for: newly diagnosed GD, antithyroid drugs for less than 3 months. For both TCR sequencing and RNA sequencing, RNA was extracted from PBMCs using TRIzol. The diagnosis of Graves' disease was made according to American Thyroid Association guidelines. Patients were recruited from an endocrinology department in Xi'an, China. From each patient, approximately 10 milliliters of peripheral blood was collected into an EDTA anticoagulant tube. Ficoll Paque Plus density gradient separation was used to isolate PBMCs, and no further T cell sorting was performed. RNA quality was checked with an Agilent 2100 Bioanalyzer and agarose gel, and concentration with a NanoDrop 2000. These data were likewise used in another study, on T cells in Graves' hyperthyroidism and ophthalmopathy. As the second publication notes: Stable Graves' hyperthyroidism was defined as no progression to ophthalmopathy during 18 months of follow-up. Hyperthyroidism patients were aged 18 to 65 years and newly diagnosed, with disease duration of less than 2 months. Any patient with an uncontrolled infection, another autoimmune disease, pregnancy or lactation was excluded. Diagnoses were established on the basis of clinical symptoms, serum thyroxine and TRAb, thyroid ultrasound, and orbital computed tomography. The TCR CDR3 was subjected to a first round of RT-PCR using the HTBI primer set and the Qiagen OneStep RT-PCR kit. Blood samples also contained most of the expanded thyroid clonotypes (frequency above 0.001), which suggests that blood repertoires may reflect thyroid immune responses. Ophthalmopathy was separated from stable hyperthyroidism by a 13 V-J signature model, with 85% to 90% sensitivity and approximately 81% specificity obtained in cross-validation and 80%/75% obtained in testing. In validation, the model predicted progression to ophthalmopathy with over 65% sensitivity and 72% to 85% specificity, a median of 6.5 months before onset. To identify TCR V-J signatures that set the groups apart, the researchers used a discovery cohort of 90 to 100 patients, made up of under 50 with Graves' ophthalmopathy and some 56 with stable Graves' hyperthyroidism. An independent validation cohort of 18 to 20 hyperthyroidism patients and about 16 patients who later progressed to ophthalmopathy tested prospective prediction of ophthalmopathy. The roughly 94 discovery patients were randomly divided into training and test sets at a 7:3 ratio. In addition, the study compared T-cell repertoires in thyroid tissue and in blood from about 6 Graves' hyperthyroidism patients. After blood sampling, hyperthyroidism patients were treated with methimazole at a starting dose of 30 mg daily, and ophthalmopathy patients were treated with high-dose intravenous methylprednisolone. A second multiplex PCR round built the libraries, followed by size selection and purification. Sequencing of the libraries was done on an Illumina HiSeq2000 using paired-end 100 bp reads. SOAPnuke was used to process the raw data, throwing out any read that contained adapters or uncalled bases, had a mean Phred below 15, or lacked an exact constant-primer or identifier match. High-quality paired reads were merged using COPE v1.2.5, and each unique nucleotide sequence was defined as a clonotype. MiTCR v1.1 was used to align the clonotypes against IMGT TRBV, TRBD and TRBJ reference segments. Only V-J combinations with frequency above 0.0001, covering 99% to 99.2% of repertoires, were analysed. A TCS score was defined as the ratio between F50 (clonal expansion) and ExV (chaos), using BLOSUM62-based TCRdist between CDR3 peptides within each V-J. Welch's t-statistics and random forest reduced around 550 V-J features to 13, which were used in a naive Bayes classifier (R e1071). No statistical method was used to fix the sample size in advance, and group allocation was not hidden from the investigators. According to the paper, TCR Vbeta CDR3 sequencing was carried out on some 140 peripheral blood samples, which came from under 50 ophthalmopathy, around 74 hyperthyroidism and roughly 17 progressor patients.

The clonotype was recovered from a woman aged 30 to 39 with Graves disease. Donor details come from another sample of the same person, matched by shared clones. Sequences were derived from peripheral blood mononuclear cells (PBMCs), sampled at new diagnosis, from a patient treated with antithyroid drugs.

The CDR3 reads as follows: CSVDPGPGPEQFF. In nucleotides, the sequence is TGCAGCGTTGACCCTGGACCGGGACCCGAGCAGTTCTTC. The sequence links TRBV29-1 to TRBJ2-1, with the D call perhaps TRBD1 or TRBD2, as 5 bases match in each case. From a lookup of the germline V gene, CDR1 and CDR2 are SQVTM and ANQGSEA. The CDR3 runs 13 amino acids, cysteine and phenylalanine included. Just CDR3 DNA is preserved here, 39 bases in frame from base 1. The germline ends are 16 bases apart after V is trimmed by 3 bases and J by 10 bases.